This TCR beta chain was captured in a study of shared clonotypes between healthy human individuals. Measured with immunoSEQ multiplex PCR; TCRdb has only the in-frame clones, and not every one. This sample has some 2.1 million clones, with approximately 94% found just once. The CDR3 extends over 14 amino acids. Trimming shortened V by 6 bases and J by 4 bases, and 15 bases separated the two germline ends. CDR1 and CDR2 from the germline V gene are MNHEY and SVGAGI. CD8 cells classed as naive were CD45RO-negative and positively selected for CCR7, excluding terminally differentiated effector memory CD45RA+ cells.

Sequenced material: naive CD8+ T cells sorted from blood. The sequence derives from a man between 18 and 29 years old in good health. The chain combines TRBV6-5 with TRBJ2-5; no definite D call. This CDR3 is CASSHQEGRETQYF. The CDR3 bases are TGTGCCAGCAGCCACCAGGAAGGGCGAGAGACCCAGTACTTC.